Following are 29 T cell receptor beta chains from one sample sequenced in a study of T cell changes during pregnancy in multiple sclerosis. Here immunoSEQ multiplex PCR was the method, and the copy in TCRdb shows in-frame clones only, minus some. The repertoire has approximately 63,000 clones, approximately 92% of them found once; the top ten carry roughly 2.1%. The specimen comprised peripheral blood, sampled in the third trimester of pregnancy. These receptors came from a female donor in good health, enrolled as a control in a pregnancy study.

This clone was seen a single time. The CDR3 loop reads CASSFYFTGFTDTQYF. The CDR3 bases are TGTGCCAGCAGCTTCTATTTTACAGGATTCACAGATACGCAGTATTTT. The chain has TRBV7-2 and TRBJ2-3; the D gene is possibly TRBD1 (5 bases). Deletions cut 3 bases from V and 2 bases from J, with 15 bases between. CDR3 length: 16 residues. Germline lookup yields CDR1 SGHTA and CDR2 FQGNSA. Supplemented by reference TRBV7-2 and TRBJ2-3, the full variable domain reads GAGVSQSPSNKVTEKGKDVELRCDPISGHTALYWYRQSLGQGLEFLIYFQGNSAPDKSGLPSDRFSAERTGGSVSTLTIQRTQQEDSAVYLCASSFYFTGFTDTQYFGPGTRLTVL.

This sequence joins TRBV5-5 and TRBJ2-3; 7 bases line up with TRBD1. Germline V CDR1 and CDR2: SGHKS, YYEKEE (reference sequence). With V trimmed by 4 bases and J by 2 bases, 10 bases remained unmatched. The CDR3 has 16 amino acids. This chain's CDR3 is CASSAPGGGATDTQYF. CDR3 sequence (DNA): TGTGCCAGCAGCGCCCCAGGGGGTGGGGCCACAGATACGCAGTATTTT.

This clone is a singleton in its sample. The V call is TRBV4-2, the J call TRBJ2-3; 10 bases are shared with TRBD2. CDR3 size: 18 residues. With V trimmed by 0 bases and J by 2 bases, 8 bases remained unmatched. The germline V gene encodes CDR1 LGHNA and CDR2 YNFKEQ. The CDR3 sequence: CASSQELLLAGYTDTQYF. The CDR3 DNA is TGTGCCAGCAGCCAAGAGTTGTTACTAGCGGGGTACACAGATACGCAGTATTTT.

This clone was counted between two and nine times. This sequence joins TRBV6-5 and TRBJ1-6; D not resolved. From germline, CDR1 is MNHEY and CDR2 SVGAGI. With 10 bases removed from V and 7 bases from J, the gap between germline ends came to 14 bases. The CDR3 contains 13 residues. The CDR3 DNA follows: TGTGCCACCCGACCGGGGTTCAATTCACCCCTCCACTTT. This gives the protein CATRPGFNSPLHF.

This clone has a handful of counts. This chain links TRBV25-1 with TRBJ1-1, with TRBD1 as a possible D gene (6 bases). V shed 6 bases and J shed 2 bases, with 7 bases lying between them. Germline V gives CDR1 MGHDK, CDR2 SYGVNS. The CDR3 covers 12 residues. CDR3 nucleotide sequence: TGTGCCAGCAGGACAGGCAACACTGAAGCTTTCTTT. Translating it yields CASRTGNTEAFF.

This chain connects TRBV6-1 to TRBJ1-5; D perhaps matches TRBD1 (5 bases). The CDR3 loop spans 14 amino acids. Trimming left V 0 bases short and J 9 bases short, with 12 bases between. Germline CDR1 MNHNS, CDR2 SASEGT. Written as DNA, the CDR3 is TGTGCCAGCAGTGAAGCGTACTACGGGGGGCCCCAGCATTTT. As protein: CASSEAYYGGPQHF.

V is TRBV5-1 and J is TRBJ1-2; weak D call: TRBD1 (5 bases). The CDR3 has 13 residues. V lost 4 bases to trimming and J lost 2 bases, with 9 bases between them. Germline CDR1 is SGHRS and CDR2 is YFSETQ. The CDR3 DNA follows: TGCGCCAGCAGCGGGCAGGGAAACTATGGCTACACCTTC. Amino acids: CASSGQGNYGYTF. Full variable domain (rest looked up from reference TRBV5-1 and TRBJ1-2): KAGVTQTPRYLIKTRGQQVTLSCSPISGHRSVSWYQQTPGQGLQFLFEYFSETQRNKGNFPGRFSGRQFSNSRSEMNVSTLELGDSALYLCASSGQGNYGYTFGSGTRLTVV.

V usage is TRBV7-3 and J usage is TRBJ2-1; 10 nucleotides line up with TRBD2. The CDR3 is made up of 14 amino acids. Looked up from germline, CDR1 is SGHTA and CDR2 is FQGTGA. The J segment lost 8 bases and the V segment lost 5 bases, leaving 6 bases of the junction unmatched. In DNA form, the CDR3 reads TGTGCCAGCAGCCCAGCGGGAGGGTCCGATGAGCAGTTCTTC. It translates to CASSPAGGSDEQFF.

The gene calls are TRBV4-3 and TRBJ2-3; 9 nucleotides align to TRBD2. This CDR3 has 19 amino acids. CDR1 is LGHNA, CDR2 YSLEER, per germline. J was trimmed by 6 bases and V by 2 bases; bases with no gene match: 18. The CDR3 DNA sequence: TGCGCCAGCAGCCAAATCATTAGTAGCGGGAGTTCTGTTAGGGATACGCAGTATTTT. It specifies CASSQIISSGSSVRDTQYF.

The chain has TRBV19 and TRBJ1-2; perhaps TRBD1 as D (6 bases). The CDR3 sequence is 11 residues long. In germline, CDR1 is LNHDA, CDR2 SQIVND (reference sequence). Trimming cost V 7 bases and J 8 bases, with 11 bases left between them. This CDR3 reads CASTRGGGYTF. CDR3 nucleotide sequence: TGTGCCAGTACCCGAGGGGGAGGCTACACCTTC.

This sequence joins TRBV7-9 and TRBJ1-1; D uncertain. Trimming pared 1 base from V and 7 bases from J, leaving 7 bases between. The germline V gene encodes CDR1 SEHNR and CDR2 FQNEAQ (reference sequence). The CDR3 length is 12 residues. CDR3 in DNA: TGTGCCAGCAGCTTAGGCACAGTTGAAGCTTTCTTT. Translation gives CASSLGTVEAFF.

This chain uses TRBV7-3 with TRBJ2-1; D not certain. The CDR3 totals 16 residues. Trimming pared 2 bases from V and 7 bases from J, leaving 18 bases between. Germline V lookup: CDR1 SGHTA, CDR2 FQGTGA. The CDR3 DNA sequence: TGTGCCAGCAGCTTAGATGCGTCCGTGAATTGGAATGAGCAGTTCTTC. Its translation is CASSLDASVNWNEQFF. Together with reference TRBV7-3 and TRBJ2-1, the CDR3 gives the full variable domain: GAGVSQTPSNKVTEKGKYVELRCDPISGHTALYWYRQSLGQGPEFLIYFQGTGAADDSGLPNDRFFAVRPEGSVSTLKIQRTERGDSAVYLCASSLDASVNWNEQFFGPGTRLTVL.

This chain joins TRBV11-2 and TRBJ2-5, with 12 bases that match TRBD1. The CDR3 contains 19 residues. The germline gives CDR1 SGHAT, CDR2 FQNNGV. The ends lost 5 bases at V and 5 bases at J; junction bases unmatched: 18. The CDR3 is CASSPIGGQGAEGLETQYF. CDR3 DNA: TGTGCCAGCAGCCCAATAGGGGGACAGGGGGCGGAGGGGTTGGAGACCCAGTACTTC.

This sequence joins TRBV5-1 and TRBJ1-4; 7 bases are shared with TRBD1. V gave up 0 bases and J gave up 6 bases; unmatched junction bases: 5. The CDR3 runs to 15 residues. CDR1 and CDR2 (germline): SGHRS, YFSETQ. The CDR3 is CASSLGDRVYEKLFF. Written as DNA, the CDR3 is TGCGCCAGCAGCTTGGGTGACAGGGTTTATGAAAAACTGTTTTTT.

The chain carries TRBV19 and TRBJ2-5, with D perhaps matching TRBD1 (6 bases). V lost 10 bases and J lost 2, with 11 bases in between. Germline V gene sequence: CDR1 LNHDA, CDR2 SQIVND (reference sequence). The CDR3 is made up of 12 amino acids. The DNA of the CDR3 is TGTGCCACAGGACAGTTTCAAGAGACCCAGTACTTC. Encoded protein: CATGQFQETQYF.

The CDR3 sequence: CASSFAGGPWEQYF. CDR3 in DNA: TGTGCCAGCAGCTTCGCGGGAGGGCCTTGGGAGCAGTACTTC. The chain joins TRBV7-9 to TRBJ2-7; TRBD2 aligns across 9 bases. CDR3 length equals 14 residues. J gave up 7 bases and V 3 bases, and 7 bases lay outside the gene matches. Germline V gives CDR1 SEHNR, CDR2 FQNEAQ (reference sequence).

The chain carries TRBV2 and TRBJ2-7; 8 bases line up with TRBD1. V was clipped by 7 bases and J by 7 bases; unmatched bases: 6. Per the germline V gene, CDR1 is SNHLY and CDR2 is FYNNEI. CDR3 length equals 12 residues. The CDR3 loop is CASNPDRAEQYF. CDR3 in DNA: TGTGCCAGCAATCCGGACAGGGCTGAGCAGTACTTC.

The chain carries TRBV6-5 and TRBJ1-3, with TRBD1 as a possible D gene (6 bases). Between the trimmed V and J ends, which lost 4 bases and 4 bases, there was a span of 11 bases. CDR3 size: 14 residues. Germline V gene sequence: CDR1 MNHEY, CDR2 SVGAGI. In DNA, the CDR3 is TGTGCCAGCAGTTCGGGACACACAGGAAACACCATATATTTT. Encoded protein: CASSSGHTGNTIYF.

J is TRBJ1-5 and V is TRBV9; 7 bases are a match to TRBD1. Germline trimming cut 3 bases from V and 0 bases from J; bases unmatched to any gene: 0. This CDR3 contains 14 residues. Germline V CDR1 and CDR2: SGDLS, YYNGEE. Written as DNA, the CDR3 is TGTGCCAGCAGCGGACAGGGTAGCAATCAGCCCCAGCATTTT. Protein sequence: CASSGQGSNQPQHF.

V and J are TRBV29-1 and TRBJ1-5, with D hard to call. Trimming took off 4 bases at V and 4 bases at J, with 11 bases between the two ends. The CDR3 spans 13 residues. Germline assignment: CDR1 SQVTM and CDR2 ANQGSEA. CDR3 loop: CSVVSGMNQPQHF. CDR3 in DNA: TGCAGCGTTGTCTCCGGGATGAATCAGCCCCAGCATTTT.

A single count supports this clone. CDR3 coding DNA: TGTGCCAGCAGCTTGTACTCAAACTCCTACGAGCAGTACTTC. It codes for CASSLYSNSYEQYF. The V call is TRBV7-2, the J call TRBJ2-7; D is uncertain. V dropped 3 bases and J dropped 0 bases, with 9 bases sitting between them. The CDR3 loop spans 14 amino acids. Germline CDR1 SGHTA, CDR2 FQGNSA.

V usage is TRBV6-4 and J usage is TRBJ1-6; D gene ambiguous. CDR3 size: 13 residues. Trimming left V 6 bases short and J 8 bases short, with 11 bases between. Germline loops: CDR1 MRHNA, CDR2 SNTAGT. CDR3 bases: TGTGCCAGCAGCGAGCTGTTGGATTCACCCCTCCACTTT. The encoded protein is CASSELLDSPLHF.

This CDR3 is CASSERAGSRTDTQYF. In nucleotides, the CDR3 is TGCGCCAGCAGTGAGAGGGCGGGGTCCCGAACAGATACGCAGTATTTT. The V and J genes are TRBV10-2 and TRBJ2-3; D possibly corresponds to TRBD2 (6 bases). V was trimmed by 2 bases and J by 3 bases, leaving 15 bases between them. This CDR3 has 16 residues. Per germline, CDR1 WSHSY and CDR2 SAAADI.

CDR3 sequence: CASSFQAGQSSANEKLFF. CDR3 nucleotide sequence: TGTGCCAGCAGCTTCCAAGCTGGACAGTCATCAGCTAATGAAAAACTGTTTTTT. The chain couples TRBV7-9 to TRBJ1-4; weak D call: TRBD1 (6 bases). The V end was cut by 3 bases, the J end by 3 bases, with 20 bases between. CDR1 is SEHNR and CDR2 is FQNEAQ in the germline V gene (reference sequence). The CDR3 is made up of 18 amino acids. The entire variable domain, with the rest obtained from reference TRBV7-9 and TRBJ1-4, is as follows: DTGVSQNPRHKITKRGQNVTFRCDPISEHNRLYWYRQTLGQGPEFLTYFQNEAQLEKSRLLSDRFSAERPKGSFSTLEIQRTEQGDSAMYLCASSFQAGQSSANEKLFFGSGTQLSVL.

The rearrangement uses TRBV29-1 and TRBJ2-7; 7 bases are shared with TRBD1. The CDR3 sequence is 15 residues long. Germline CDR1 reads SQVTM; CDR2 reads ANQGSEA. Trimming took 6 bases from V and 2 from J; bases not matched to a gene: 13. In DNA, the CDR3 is TGCAGCGTCGAGGGGGCACTAATGGACGCCTACGAGCAGTACTTC. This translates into CSVEGALMDAYEQYF.

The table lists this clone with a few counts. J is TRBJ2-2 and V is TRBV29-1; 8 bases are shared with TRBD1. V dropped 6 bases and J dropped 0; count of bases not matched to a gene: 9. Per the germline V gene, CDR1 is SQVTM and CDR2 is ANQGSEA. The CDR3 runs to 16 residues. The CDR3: CSVATGGGSNTGELFF. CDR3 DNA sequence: TGCAGCGTGGCTACAGGGGGTGGTTCGAACACCGGGGAGCTGTTTTTT.

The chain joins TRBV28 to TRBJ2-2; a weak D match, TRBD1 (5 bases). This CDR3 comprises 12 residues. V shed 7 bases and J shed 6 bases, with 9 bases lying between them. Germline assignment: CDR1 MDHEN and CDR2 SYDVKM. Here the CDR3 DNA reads TGTGCCAGCAACTGGGGCCCCGGGGAGCTGTTTTTT. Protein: CASNWGPGELFF. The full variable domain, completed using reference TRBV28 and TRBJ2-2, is DVKVTQSSRYLVKRTGEKVFLECVQDMDHENMFWYRQDPGLGLRLIYFSYDVKMKEKGDIPEGYSVSREKKERFSLILESASTNQTSMYLCASNWGPGELFFGEGSRLTVL.

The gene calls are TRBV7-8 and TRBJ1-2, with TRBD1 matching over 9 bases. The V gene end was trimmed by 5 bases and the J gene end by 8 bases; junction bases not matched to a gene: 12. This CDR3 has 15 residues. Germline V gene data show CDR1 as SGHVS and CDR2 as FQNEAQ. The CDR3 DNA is TGTGCCAGCAGCATACAGGGGGCGGCCTTAGGGGGCTACACCTTC. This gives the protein CASSIQGAALGGYTF. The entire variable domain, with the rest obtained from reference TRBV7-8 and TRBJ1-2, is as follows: GAGVSQSPRYKVAKRGQDVALRCDPISGHVSLFWYQQALGQGPEFLTYFQNEAQLDKSGLPSDRFFAERPEGSVSTLKIQRTQQEDSAVYLCASSIQGAALGGYTFGSGTRLTVV.

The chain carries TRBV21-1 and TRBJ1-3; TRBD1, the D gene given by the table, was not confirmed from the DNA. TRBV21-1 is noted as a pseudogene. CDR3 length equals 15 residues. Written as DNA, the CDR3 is TGTGCCAGCCGGGGACAGGGAGGGACTGGAAACACCATATATTTT. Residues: CASRGQGGTGNTIYF.